The 12 T cell receptor beta chains below all came from one sample that was sequenced in a study of cytomegalovirus exposure and HLA in healthy donors. Primers for the PCR totalled 60 Vbeta and 13 Jbeta. Only in-frame clones appear in the TCRdb table, and some are missing; sequencing was by immunoSEQ multiplex PCR. The top ten hold about 2.6% of the sample, which has around 170,000 clones, 84% seen once. Source material: PBMCs. These receptors were obtained from a woman in her fifties or sixties in good health and CMV-seropositive.

This chain uses TRBV7-9 with TRBJ2-7, with D hard to call. This CDR3 contains 12 residues. The germline V gene encodes CDR1 SEHNR and CDR2 FQNEAQ (reference sequence). V was clipped by 9 bases and J by 0 bases, with 9 bases between them. Here the CDR3 reads CARTRSSYEQYF. CDR3 bases: TGTGCCAGAACCCGGAGCTCCTACGAGCAGTACTTC.

The chain joins TRBV5-8 to TRBJ2-1; 7 nucleotides line up with TRBD2. This CDR3 spans 11 amino acids. Germline V gene sequence: CDR1 SGHTS, CDR2 YDEGEE. V lost 4 bases, J lost 12 bases, and 4 bases stayed unmatched. The CDR3 loop is CASSGGVAQFF. Written as DNA, the CDR3 is TGTGCCAGCAGCGGGGGGGTCGCGCAGTTCTTC.

The chain is built from TRBV6-5 and TRBJ1-2; a weak D match, TRBD1 (5 bases). CDR3 size: 12 residues. Germline V gene data show CDR1 as MNHEY and CDR2 as SVGAGI. Trimming took 0 bases from V and 7 from J, leaving 6 bases between them. The CDR3, as DNA: TGTGCCAGCAGTTACTCAGGGGTTGGCTACACCTTC. Its translation: CASSYSGVGYTF.

The rearrangement joins TRBV2 to TRBJ2-4, with a possible D match to TRBD2 (7 bases). Trimming took off 6 bases at V and 6 bases at J, with 15 bases between the two ends. Germline V CDR1 and CDR2: SNHLY, FYNNEI. The CDR3 loop spans 14 amino acids. The CDR3, as DNA: TGTGCCAGCAGGAGGGGGGGCATGGGAAACATTCAGTACTTC. This encodes CASRRGGMGNIQYF.

The CDR3 here is CASSYSGTSRGEQFF. In DNA form, the CDR3 reads TGTGCCAGCAGTTACTCAGGGACTAGTAGGGGCGAGCAGTTCTTC. The chain is built from TRBV6-5 and TRBJ2-1; 8 nucleotides agree with TRBD2. CDR1 MNHEY and CDR2 SVGAGI come from the germline V gene. The CDR3 is made up of 15 amino acids. The ends lost 0 bases at V and 10 bases at J; junction bases unmatched: 8.

With regard to this clone: The junction departs from germline at one end; a sequencing error may be responsible. V usage is TRBV5-1 and J usage is TRBJ1-1, with D unresolved. This CDR3 is 13 amino acids long. Germline CDR1 reads SGHRS; CDR2 reads YFSETQ. Written as DNA, the CDR3 is TGCGCCAGCAGCCCCGAATACTTGACTGGAGCTTTCTTT. As protein: CASSPEYLTGAFF. Drawing the rest from reference TRBV5-1 and TRBJ1-1, the complete variable domain is KAGVTQTPRYLIKTRGQQVTLSCSPISGHRSVSWYQQTPGQGLQFLFEYFSETQRNKGNFPGRFSGRQFSNSRSEMNVSTLELGDSALYLCASSPEYLTGAFFGQGTRLTVV.

The chain combines TRBV7-2 with TRBJ2-1; TRBD2 aligns across 10 bases. The germline gives CDR1 SGHTA, CDR2 FQGNSA. This CDR3 comprises 15 residues. Trimming took 3 bases from V and 4 from J; bases not matched to a gene: 3. The CDR3 reads CASSLGLASYNEQFF. The CDR3 DNA is TGTGCCAGCAGCTTGGGACTAGCGTCGTACAATGAGCAGTTCTTC.

V is TRBV5-1 and J is TRBJ1-5; possibly TRBD1 for D (5 bases). Trimming took off 9 bases at V and 3 bases at J, with 16 bases between the two ends. The CDR3 totals 14 residues. CDR1 is SGHRS, CDR2 YFSETQ, per germline. The CDR3 region has the DNA TGCGCCACCAACCGGGGGGAATACAATCAGCCCCAGCATTTT. Its protein is CATNRGEYNQPQHF. Combining the CDR3 with reference TRBV5-1 and TRBJ1-5 gives the whole variable domain KAGVTQTPRYLIKTRGQQVTLSCSPISGHRSVSWYQQTPGQGLQFLFEYFSETQRNKGNFPGRFSGRQFSNSRSEMNVSTLELGDSALYLCATNRGEYNQPQHFGDGTRLSIL.

The J gene is TRBJ2-3, the V gene TRBV18, with 8 positions matching TRBD2. The CDR3 runs to 17 residues. Trimming cost V 3 bases and J 4 bases; bases outside gene matches: 12. CDR1 and CDR2 from the germline V gene are KGHSH and LQKENI. The CDR3, as DNA: TGTGCCAGCTCACCCCTCATCGGGGGGGCCGGGGCAGATACGCAGTATTTT. This encodes CASSPLIGGAGADTQYF.

V is TRBV4-1 and J is TRBJ2-2, with a possible D match to TRBD2 (5 bases). Trimming pared 1 base from V and 1 base from J, leaving 10 bases between. Germline values: CDR1 MGHRA, CDR2 YSYEKL. The CDR3 is 16 amino acids. The CDR3 reads CASSQAWTLNTGELFF. The CDR3 DNA reads as TGCGCCAGCAGCCAAGCCTGGACTTTGAACACCGGGGAGCTGTTTTTT.

V gene TRBV6-6 combines with J gene TRBJ2-5; D call uncertain. The J call may be mistaken, given a closer DNA end match to TRBJ2-7. CDR1 and CDR2 (germline): MNHNY, SVGAGI (reference sequence). The CDR3 has 13 amino acids. The CDR3 loop reads CASSEGWAYEQYF. DNA of the CDR3: TGTGCCAGCAGCGAAGGATGGGCCTACGAGCAGTACTTC.

On this clone: In the same sample, other DNA sequences code for this CDR3. The chain employs TRBV7-2 and TRBJ2-3, with TRBD2 identical over 10 bases. V was clipped by 0 bases and J by 5 bases; unmatched bases: 5. This CDR3 is built from 16 residues. The germline V gene encodes CDR1 SGHTA and CDR2 FQGNSA. CDR3 in DNA: TGTGCCAGCAGCTTAGCAAGCGGGGGGGCCCGAGATACGCAGTATTTT. Its protein product is CASSLASGGARDTQYF.